Only one count was recorded for the clone carrying this TCR beta chain. The data belong to a study of control samples from healthy donors and cancer patients. Profiled with immunoSEQ multiplex PCR; TCRdb holds only in-frame clones, not every one. The repertoire holds approximately 130,000 clones, with more than 80% as singletons. The sample taken for sequencing was blood. This receptor was identified in a man aged 45-65 years in good health.

CDR3 region: CASTPLGPGNTIYF. The CDR3 region has the DNA TGTGCCAGTACCCCCTTGGGACCTGGAAACACCATATATTTT. The V gene is TRBV19, the J gene TRBJ1-3, with a possible D match to TRBD1 (5 bases). CDR1 LNHDA and CDR2 SQIVND come from the germline V gene (reference sequence). The CDR3 loop spans 14 amino acids. V was trimmed by 7 bases and J by 2 bases, leaving 12 bases between them.